These 9 T cell receptor beta chains were sequenced from one sample in a study of blood T cell repertoires in COVID-19. Clones were read by immunoSEQ multiplex PCR, and TCRdb kept only the in-frame ones, dropping some. The data contain approximately 230,000 clones, 88% of them singletons. The sample was peripheral blood. Source of these receptors: an elderly man with acute or convalescent COVID-19.

The V gene is TRBV19, the J gene TRBJ1-1, with D perhaps matching TRBD1 (5 bases). Germline assignment: CDR1 LNHDA and CDR2 SQIVND (reference sequence). The CDR3 is made up of 12 amino acids. Between the trimmed V and J ends, which lost 9 bases and 5 bases, there was a span of 13 bases. In DNA form, the CDR3 reads TGTGCCAGGGGGCTCGGGGGAACTGAAGCTTTCTTT. This encodes CARGLGGTEAFF. Looking up the rest from reference TRBV19 and TRBJ1-1 gives the full variable domain: DGGITQSPKYLFRKEGQNVTLSCEQNLNHDAMYWYRQDPGQGLRLIYYSQIVNDFQKGDIAEGYSVSREKKESFPLTVTSAQKNPTAFYLCARGLGGTEAFFGQGTRLTVV.

The V gene is TRBV9, the J gene TRBJ1-2; D not certain. Trimming took 2 bases from V and 2 from J, leaving 10 bases between them. CDR3 length equals 14 residues. Germline CDR1 is SGDLS and CDR2 is YYNGEE. The CDR3 nucleotides read TGTGCCAGCAGCGTCGAGGCGATAAACTATGGCTACACCTTC. Residues: CASSVEAINYGYTF.

This chain links TRBV19 with TRBJ2-2, with 8 bases identical to TRBD2. V gave up 4 bases and J gave up 5 bases; unmatched junction bases: 3. This CDR3 spans 14 amino acids. The germline gives CDR1 LNHDA, CDR2 SQIVND (reference sequence). CDR3 sequence (DNA): TGTGCCAGTAGTAAGACGGGAGGGACCGGGGAGCTGTTTTTT. Its translation is CASSKTGGTGELFF. The variable domain in full, with the rest retrieved from reference TRBV19 and TRBJ2-2, is DGGITQSPKYLFRKEGQNVTLSCEQNLNHDAMYWYRQDPGQGLRLIYYSQIVNDFQKGDIAEGYSVSREKKESFPLTVTSAQKNPTAFYLCASSKTGGTGELFFGEGSRLTVL.

V usage is TRBV29-1 and J usage is TRBJ1-2; D possibly corresponds to TRBD1 (5 bases). V lost 4 bases to trimming and J lost 3 bases, with 9 bases between them. Per the germline V gene, CDR1 is SQVTM and CDR2 is ANQGSEA. CDR3 size: 12 residues. In DNA form, the CDR3 reads TGCAGCGTTGTTGGGGGGGACTATGGCTACACCTTC. Translation: CSVVGGDYGYTF.

V and J are TRBV14 and TRBJ2-7; the match to TRBD2 covers 8 bases. CDR3 size: 17 residues. CDR1 and CDR2 (germline): SGHDN, FVKESK. Unmatched junction bases numbered 10, after V lost 0 bases and J lost 3 bases. This CDR3 reads CASSQDSWLAGFYEQYF. Here the CDR3 DNA reads TGTGCCAGCAGCCAAGATTCCTGGTTAGCGGGGTTCTACGAGCAGTACTTC.

This chain connects TRBV28 to TRBJ2-5, with 9 bases aligning to TRBD1. The CDR3 has 15 residues. Trimming removed 5 bases from V and 6 bases from J; junction bases left unmatched: 10. Germline assignment: CDR1 MDHEN and CDR2 SYDVKM. CDR3 nucleotides: TGTGCCAGCAGTACATCCGGGACAGGGAAACAGACCCAGTACTTC. Its protein product is CASSTSGTGKQTQYF.

The chain has TRBV7-2 and TRBJ1-6, with no clear D. CDR3 size: 14 residues. From germline, CDR1 is SGHTA and CDR2 FQGNSA. The V gene lost 1 base and the J gene lost 7 bases, with 8 bases spanning the gap. The CDR3 here is CASSLGTRNSPLHF. The DNA of the CDR3 is TGTGCCAGCAGCTTAGGGACTCGGAATTCACCCCTCCACTTT.

V is TRBV7-9 and J is TRBJ2-3; 12 bases fit TRBD1. The CDR3 is 18 amino acids. V dropped 4 bases and J dropped 0; count of bases not matched to a gene: 8. From germline, CDR1 is SEHNR and CDR2 FQNEAQ (reference sequence). For the CDR3, the DNA is TGTGCCAGCAGCTCTTGGAGGGGACAGGGGGCGAGCACAGATACGCAGTATTTT. Protein product: CASSSWRGQGASTDTQYF.

The CDR3 sequence is CASSTSGTTYEQYF. CDR3 sequence (DNA): TGTGCCAGCAGTACGTCAGGGACTACCTACGAGCAGTACTTC. The gene calls are TRBV6-2 or TRBV6-3 and TRBJ2-7; TRBD2 agrees at 7 bases. Trimming took 5 bases from V and 2 from J; bases not matched to a gene: 6. In germline, CDR1 is MNHEY, CDR2 SVGEGT. This CDR3 comprises 14 residues.